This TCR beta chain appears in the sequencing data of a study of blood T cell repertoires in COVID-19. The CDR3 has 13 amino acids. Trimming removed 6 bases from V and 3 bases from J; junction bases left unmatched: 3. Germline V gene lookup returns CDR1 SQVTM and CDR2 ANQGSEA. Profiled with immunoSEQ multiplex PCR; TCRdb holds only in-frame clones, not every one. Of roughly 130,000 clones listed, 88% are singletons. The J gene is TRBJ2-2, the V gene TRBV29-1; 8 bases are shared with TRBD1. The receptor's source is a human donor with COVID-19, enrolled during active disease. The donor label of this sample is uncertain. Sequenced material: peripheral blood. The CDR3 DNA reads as TGCAGCGTGACGGACAGGGACACCGGGGAGCTGTTTTTT. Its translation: CSVTDRDTGELFF.